What follows are 17 T cell receptor beta chains derived from one specimen sequenced in a study of OX40 agonist ivuxolimab in advanced cancers. The protocol was immunoSEQ multiplex PCR, while the TCRdb copy is restricted to in-frame clones and leaves out a portion. The data show 44,000 or so clones, with around 90% seen just once and 3% to 4% held by the top ten. The source material was CD4+ or CD8+ T cells sorted from blood, sampled in a trial of the OX40 agonist ivuxolimab. The receptors come from an adult with an advanced solid tumor such as melanoma, head and neck, liver or kidney cancer.

The sample holds one count of this clone. Other DNA sequences in this specimen translate into the identical CDR3. The genes are TRBV6-1 and TRBJ2-7; the D call may be TRBD1 or TRBD2 (5 bases each). V was trimmed by 2 bases and J by 5 bases, leaving 16 bases between them. This CDR3 comprises 15 residues. The germline V gene has CDR1 MNHNS and CDR2 SASEGT. The CDR3 here is CASSEPGLTLDEQYF. The CDR3 DNA reads as TGTGCCAGCAGTGAACCGGGGCTTACGCTGGACGAGCAGTACTTC.

The V gene is TRBV9, the J gene TRBJ2-2; 11 nucleotides align to TRBD1. J was trimmed by 4 bases and V by 0 bases; bases with no gene match: 5. The CDR3 extends over 17 amino acids. The germline V gene encodes CDR1 SGDLS and CDR2 YYNGEE. The CDR3 DNA is TGTGCCAGCAGCGTAGAAGGACAGGGGGCGACCACCGGGGAGCTGTTTTTT. This codes for CASSVEGQGATTGELFF.

J is TRBJ1-2 and V is TRBV6-5; 7 bases line up with TRBD1. This CDR3 region has 15 residues. CDR1 is MNHEY, CDR2 SVGAGI, per germline. V trimming: 6 bases; J trimming: 1 base; junction bases outside the gene matches: 8. The CDR3 protein is CASSPGPGGNYGYTF. The CDR3 DNA is TGTGCCAGCAGCCCCGGACCAGGGGGTAACTATGGCTACACCTTC.

The rearrangement uses TRBV5-6 and TRBJ1-6, with 7 bases that match TRBD1. V lost 4 bases, J lost 10 bases, and 8 bases stayed unmatched. This CDR3 region has 14 residues. Germline V gene lookup returns CDR1 SGHDT and CDR2 YYEEEE. CDR3 region: CASSRDRVESPLHF. The DNA of the CDR3 is TGTGCCAGCAGCCGCGACAGGGTTGAATCACCCCTCCACTTT.

The chain carries TRBV7-2 and TRBJ2-1, with D perhaps assigned TRBD1 or TRBD2 (5 bases each). Trimming removed 5 bases from V and 11 bases from J, with 16 bases in between. Germline values: CDR1 SGHTA, CDR2 FQGNSA. The CDR3 is 13 residues long. The CDR3 reads CASSMGREGQQFF. Here the CDR3 DNA reads TGTGCCAGCAGCATGGGACGCGAAGGGCAGCAGTTCTTC.

This clone was detected only once. V and J are TRBV4-3 and TRBJ2-3; D might be TRBD2 (7 bases). The V gene's germline CDR1 is LGHNA and CDR2 YSLEER. CDR3 length: 16 amino acids. V was trimmed by 1 base and J by 4 bases, leaving 15 bases between them. The CDR3 nucleotides read TGCGCCAGCAGCCAAGCCACAGGGAGCGGGGCAGATACGCAGTATTTT. This translates into CASSQATGSGADTQYF.

This chain joins TRBV28 and TRBJ2-5; 7 positions match TRBD1. Germline trimming cut 6 bases from V and 11 bases from J; bases unmatched to any gene: 18. The germline V gene has CDR1 MDHEN and CDR2 SYDVKM. The CDR3 is 15 residues long. CDR3 in DNA: TGTGCCAGCAGCTCGACAGGGAACCTGCAAGGGGAGCAGTACTTC. It translates to CASSSTGNLQGEQYF.

The V and J genes are TRBV28 and TRBJ2-5; 11 bases line up with TRBD2. In germline, CDR1 is MDHEN, CDR2 SYDVKM. This CDR3 contains 19 residues. V was clipped by 7 bases and J by 2 bases; unmatched bases: 18. CDR3 in amino acids: CASKSLSGGASGQQETQYF. As DNA, the CDR3 is TGTGCCAGCAAATCACTTAGCGGGGGGGCCTCGGGCCAACAAGAGACCCAGTACTTC.

This clone was counted only a few times. V is TRBV7-9 and J is TRBJ1-2; TRBD1 might be the D (6 bases). V lost 5 bases, J lost 7 bases, and 17 bases lay in between. Germline V gives CDR1 SEHNR, CDR2 FQNEAQ (reference sequence). This CDR3 has 14 residues. The CDR3 region is CASSPTTGSVGYTF. CDR3 DNA: TGTGCCAGCAGCCCGACTACAGGGTCCGTTGGCTACACCTTC. The full variable domain, completed using reference TRBV7-9 and TRBJ1-2, is DTGVSQNPRHKITKRGQNVTFRCDPISEHNRLYWYRQTLGQGPEFLTYFQNEAQLEKSRLLSDRFSAERPKGSFSTLEIQRTEQGDSAMYLCASSPTTGSVGYTFGSGTRLTVV.

The chain joins TRBV4-2 to TRBJ1-1; 8 bases agree with TRBD1. This CDR3 is built from 15 residues. With 4 bases clipped from V and 1 base from J, the junction kept 5 bases outside the gene matches. Germline loops: CDR1 LGHNA, CDR2 YNFKEQ. The CDR3 bases are TGTGCCAGCAGCCCATTCGGACAGGGGAACACTGAAGCTTTCTTT. It yields the protein CASSPFGQGNTEAFF.

The V call is TRBV7-8, the J call TRBJ2-1, with 11 bases fitting TRBD2. V was clipped by 1 base and J by 7 bases; unmatched bases: 6. The CDR3 covers 16 residues. Germline CDR1 reads SGHVS; CDR2 reads FQNEAQ. DNA of the CDR3: TGTGCCAGCAGCTTAGGTCCGGGACTAGCGGTTAATGAGCAGTTCTTC. Amino acid sequence: CASSLGPGLAVNEQFF.

In its sample, this clone was seen a few times. The junction departs from the called germline gene at one end, perhaps through a read error. The rearrangement links TRBV4-1 to TRBJ1-5, with 8 positions matching TRBD1. CDR1 and CDR2 from the germline V gene are MGHRA and YSYEKL. This CDR3 contains 14 residues. The CDR3 loop is CASSQGQANLPQHF. The CDR3, as DNA: TGCGCCAGCAGCCAGGGACAGGCAAATCTGCCCCAGCATTTT.

This chain links TRBV19 with TRBJ2-2; D is uncertain. Trimming removed 1 base at V and 6 bases at J, with 9 bases between. This CDR3 is built from 14 residues. Germline CDR1 and CDR2: LNHDA and SQIVND (reference sequence). The CDR3 is CASSIGPGSGELFF. The CDR3 nucleotides read TGTGCCAGTAGTATAGGGCCCGGCTCCGGGGAGCTGTTTTTT.

The rearrangement uses TRBV7-2 and TRBJ2-3, with D possibly being TRBD2 (5 bases). Trimming removed 0 bases at V and 3 bases at J, with 10 bases between. CDR3 size: 15 residues. CDR1 SGHTA and CDR2 FQGNSA come from the germline V gene. CDR3 DNA sequence: TGTGCCAGCAGCTTAGCGCTAGAGGGAACAGATACGCAGTATTTT. It is translated as CASSLALEGTDTQYF. The whole variable domain, filled in from reference TRBV7-2 and TRBJ2-3, reads GAGVSQSPSNKVTEKGKDVELRCDPISGHTALYWYRQSLGQGLEFLIYFQGNSAPDKSGLPSDRFSAERTGGSVSTLTIQRTQQEDSAVYLCASSLALEGTDTQYFGPGTRLTVL.

This chain links TRBV6-6 with TRBJ2-7; D is unresolved. The CDR3 totals 12 residues. Germline values: CDR1 MNHNY, CDR2 SVGAGI (reference sequence). Trimming shortened V by 4 bases and J by 3 bases, and 7 bases separated the two germline ends. CDR3 sequence (DNA): TGTGCCAGCAGTTCCGTTAACTACGAGCAGTACTTC. Amino acids: CASSSVNYEQYF.

The genes are TRBV15 and TRBJ1-5, with D maybe TRBD1 (5 bases). Germline V gene data show CDR1 as LNHNV and CDR2 as YYDKDF (reference sequence). Trimming took off 5 bases at V and 1 base at J, with 9 bases between the two ends. The CDR3 is made up of 14 amino acids. The chain's CDR3 is CATSPRVSNQPQHF. The CDR3 DNA sequence: TGTGCCACCAGCCCCAGGGTCAGCAATCAGCCCCAGCATTTT. The full variable domain, rest sourced from reference TRBV15 and TRBJ1-5, is DAMVIQNPRYQVTQFGKPVTLSCSQTLNHNVMYWYQQKSSQAPKLLFHYYDKDFNNEADTPDNFQSRRPNTSFCFLDIRSPGLGDTAMYLCATSPRVSNQPQHFGDGTRLSIL.

V and J are TRBV6-5 and TRBJ2-7; D uncertain. V was clipped by 8 bases and J by 6 bases, with 17 bases between them. The germline V gene has CDR1 MNHEY and CDR2 SVGAGI. CDR3 length: 13 amino acids. In DNA form, the CDR3 reads TGTGCCAGCCATGGTAGGGCCAGTTCCGAGCAGTACTTC. This codes for CASHGRASSEQYF.